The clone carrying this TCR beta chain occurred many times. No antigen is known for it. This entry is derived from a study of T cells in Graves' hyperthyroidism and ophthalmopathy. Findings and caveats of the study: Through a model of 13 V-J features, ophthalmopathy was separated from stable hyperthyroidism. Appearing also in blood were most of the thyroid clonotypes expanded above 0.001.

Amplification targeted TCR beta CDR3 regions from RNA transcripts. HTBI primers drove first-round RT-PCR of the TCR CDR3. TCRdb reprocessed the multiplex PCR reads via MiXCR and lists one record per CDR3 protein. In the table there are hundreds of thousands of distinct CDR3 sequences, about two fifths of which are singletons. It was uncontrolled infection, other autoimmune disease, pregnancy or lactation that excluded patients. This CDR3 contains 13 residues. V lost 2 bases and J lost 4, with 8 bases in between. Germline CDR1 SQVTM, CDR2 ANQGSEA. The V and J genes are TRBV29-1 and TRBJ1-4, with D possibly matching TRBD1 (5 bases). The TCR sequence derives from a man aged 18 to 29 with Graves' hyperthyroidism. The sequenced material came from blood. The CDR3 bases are TGCAGCGTTGAATTGGGGCATAATGAAAAACTGTTTTTT. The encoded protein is CSVELGHNEKLFF.